The source of this TCR beta chain is a study of siplizumab effects on memory and regulatory T cells. General study results and limits: To unstimulated subsets, only a minor fraction of alloreactive clones could be mapped.

Assays were performed on roughly 94,000 TCR templates per sample. Repertoires were generated with immunoSEQ multiplex PCR, while TCRdb's copy carries only in-frame clones and drops some. The sample shows about 120,000 clones, over 85% of them seen only once. Concerning this clone: Its antigen is undetermined.

The CDR3 has 15 amino acids. V trimming: 5 bases; J trimming: 5 bases; junction bases outside the gene matches: 9. Per germline, CDR1 SGHTA and CDR2 FQGTGA. This TCR came from a human donor in good health. The sequencing sample was made of non-Treg CD4+ T cells sorted from blood. V and J are TRBV7-3 and TRBJ1-5; 7 bases are a match to TRBD1. The CDR3 protein is CASSPTGQADQPQHF. In nucleotides, the CDR3 is TGTGCCAGCAGCCCCACCGGACAGGCGGATCAGCCCCAGCATTTT.